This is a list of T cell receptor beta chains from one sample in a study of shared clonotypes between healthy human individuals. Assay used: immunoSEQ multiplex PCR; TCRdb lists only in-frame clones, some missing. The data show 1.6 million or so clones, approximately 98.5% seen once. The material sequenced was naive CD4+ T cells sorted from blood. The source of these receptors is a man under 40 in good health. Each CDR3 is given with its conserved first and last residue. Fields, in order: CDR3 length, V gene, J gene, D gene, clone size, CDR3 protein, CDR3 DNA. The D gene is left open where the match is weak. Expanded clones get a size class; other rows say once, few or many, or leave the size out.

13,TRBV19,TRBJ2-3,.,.,CASSIRVANTQYF,TGTGCCAGTAGTATCAGGGTTGCAAATACGCAGTATTTT
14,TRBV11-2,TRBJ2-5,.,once,CASSRGEGQETQYF,TGTGCCAGCAGCCGCGGGGAAGGGCAAGAGACCCAGTACTTC
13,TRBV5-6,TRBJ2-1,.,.,CASSLVDHNEQFF,TGTGCCAGCAGCTTGGTAGACCACAATGAGCAGTTCTTC
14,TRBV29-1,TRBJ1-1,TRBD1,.,CSAGTGGAGTEAFF,TGCAGCGCCGGGACAGGGGGCGCGGGCACTGAAGCTTTCTTT
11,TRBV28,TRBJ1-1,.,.,CASISNTEAFF,TGTGCCAGCATCTCGAACACTGAAGCTTTCTTT
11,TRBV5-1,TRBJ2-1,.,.,CASSLAYEQFF,TGCGCCAGCAGCTTGGCCTATGAGCAGTTCTTC
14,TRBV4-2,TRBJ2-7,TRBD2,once,CASSRSGVDYEQYF,TGTGCCAGCAGCCGTAGCGGGGTCGACTACGAGCAGTACTTC
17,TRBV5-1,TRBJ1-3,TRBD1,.,CASSLLGTGISGNTIYF,TGCGCCAGCAGCTTGCTGGGGACAGGAATCTCTGGAAACACCATATATTTT
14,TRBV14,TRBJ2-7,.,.,CASSPGTVSYEQYF,TGTGCCAGCAGCCCCGGGACCGTCTCCTACGAGCAGTACTTC
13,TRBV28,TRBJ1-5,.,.,CASTAGTHQPQHF,TGTGCCAGCACCGCGGGGACCCATCAGCCCCAGCATTTT
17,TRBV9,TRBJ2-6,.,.,CASSARQRNSGANVLTF,TGTGCCAGCAGTGCCCGGCAGCGGAACTCTGGGGCCAACGTCCTGACTTTC